These T cell receptor beta chains were read from a single sample in a study of T-cell memory formation after mild COVID-19. Each CDR3 protein is one row after TCRdb ran MiXCR on the 5' RACE reads. This sample yields 90,000 to 120,000 distinct CDR3 sequences, of which around 15% are seen a single time; 35% to 50% belongs to the top ten. Sequencing was carried out using PBMCs or a T cell subset sorted from them (not recorded which). The receptors shown here come from a man aged 18 to 29 who had mild COVID-19 (a few samples of this study predate the infection). Cell type and time point are not known. CDR3s include the opening cysteine and the closing phenylalanine or tryptophan. The D gene is left open where the match is weak. Only some rows state a clone size, as once, few, many or a class for expanded clones.

v_gene	j_gene	abundance	d_gene	CDR3aa	CDR3nt
TRBV6-2/TRBV6-3	TRBJ1-1	NA	NA	CATTTNTEAFF	TGTGCCACCACAACAAACACTGAAGCTTTCTTT
TRBV9	TRBJ2-7	few	TRBD2	CASSVGGGGTYEQYF	TGTGCCAGCAGCGTAGGGGGCGGGGGGACCTACGAGCAGTACTTC
TRBV30	TRBJ1-3	few	NA	CAWRMGNTIYF	TGTGCCTGGAGAATGGGAAACACCATATATTTT
TRBV5-6	TRBJ1-1	NA	NA	CASSFWGMNTEAFF	TGTGCCAGCAGCTTTTGGGGAATGAACACTGAAGCTTTCTTT
TRBV9	TRBJ2-4	few	TRBD2	CASSVAREGNIQYF	TGTGCCAGCAGCGTAGCCAGGGAGGGAAACATTCAGTACTTC
TRBV12-3/TRBV12-4	TRBJ2-3	few	NA	CASSLGDSPATQYF	TGTGCCAGCAGTTTAGGGGACTCCCCAGCCACGCAGTATTTT
TRBV11-1	TRBJ2-1	once	NA	CASSPDDQLNEQFF	TGTGCCAGCAGCCCCGACGATCAGCTCAATGAGCAGTTCTTC
TRBV9	TRBJ1-1	many	NA	CASSAPLTGVNTEAFF	TGTGCCAGCAGCGCCCCCTTAACAGGAGTGAACACTGAAGCTTTCTTT
TRBV7-8	TRBJ2-2	few	TRBD1	CAVGRWGQGASTGELFF	TGTGCCGTCGGTCGATGGGGACAGGGGGCATCCACCGGGGAGCTGTTTTTT
TRBV28	TRBJ2-1	NA	TRBD1	CASSFRDRGIDEQFF	TGTGCCAGCAGTTTTCGGGACAGGGGAATAGATGAGCAGTTCTTC